The clone carrying this T cell receptor (beta chain) occurred once. The CDR3 is made up of 12 amino acids. V lost 3 bases, J lost 6 bases, and 8 bases lay in between. The sample is drawn from a study of blood T cell repertoires in COVID-19. Sequencing used immunoSEQ multiplex PCR; TCRdb keeps in-frame clones, though not all of them. The repertoire holds around 130,000 clones, with more than 70% as singletons. The source of this sequence is a man aged 60-69 years with acute or convalescent COVID-19. Sequenced sample: peripheral blood. The chain joins TRBV12-3 or TRBV12-4 to TRBJ1-2; maybe TRBD1 (5 bases). The CDR3 DNA is TGTGCCAGCAGTTTGGGGGAGGATGGCTACACCTTC. It codes for CASSLGEDGYTF.